The rows below give T cell receptor beta chains drawn from one sample of a study of shared clonotypes between healthy human individuals. The assay was immunoSEQ multiplex PCR, and TCRdb's table has in-frame clones only and misses some. This table holds about 2.2 million clones, around 93% found once. Sequencing input: naive CD8+ T cells from PBMCs. All receptors come from a man younger than 35 in good health. Some clones in this sample may be carry-over from other donors' samples. CDR3s include the opening cysteine and the closing phenylalanine or tryptophan. D genes are given only for firm matches. Clone size appears in some rows only: once, few, many, or a class for an expanded clone.

d_call: NA
clone_size: NA
v_call: TRBV9
j_call: TRBJ2-1
cdr3_aa: CASSVAAGSPDEQFF
cdr3_nt: TGTGCCAGCAGCGTAGCGGCGGGCTCGCCAGATGAGCAGTTCTTC

d_call: NA
clone_size: NA
v_call: TRBV29-1
j_call: TRBJ2-7
cdr3_aa: CSVEDRTELEQYF
cdr3_nt: TGCAGCGTTGAAGACCGGACAGAACTCGAGCAGTACTTC

d_call: NA
clone_size: NA
v_call: TRBV13
j_call: TRBJ2-7
cdr3_aa: CASSLGINDEQYF
cdr3_nt: TGTGCCAGCAGCTTAGGGATAAATGACGAGCAGTACTTC

d_call: NA
clone_size: few
v_call: TRBV9
j_call: TRBJ2-1
cdr3_aa: CASSVAYNEQFF
cdr3_nt: TGTGCCAGCAGCGTAGCCTACAATGAGCAGTTCTTC

d_call: TRBD1
clone_size: once
v_call: TRBV4-1
j_call: TRBJ1-6
cdr3_aa: CASSQHPGQGDSPLHF
cdr3_nt: TGCGCCAGCAGCCAGCACCCGGGACAGGGAGATTCACCCCTCCACTTT

d_call: TRBD1
clone_size: NA
v_call: TRBV23-1
j_call: TRBJ1-2
cdr3_aa: CASSQSIPRGRGNYGYTF
cdr3_nt: TGCGCCAGCAGTCAATCAATCCCCAGGGGGAGGGGAAACTATGGCTACACCTTC

d_call: NA
clone_size: NA
v_call: TRBV27
j_call: TRBJ1-5
cdr3_aa: CASCAYLGEDQPQHF
cdr3_nt: TGTGCCAGCTGCGCATACCTTGGGGAGGATCAGCCCCAGCATTTT

d_call: NA
clone_size: few
v_call: TRBV19
j_call: TRBJ1-1
cdr3_aa: CASSRDRRNTEAFF
cdr3_nt: TGTGCCAGTAGTAGAGACAGGCGAAACACTGAAGCTTTCTTT

d_call: NA
clone_size: NA
v_call: TRBV6-5
j_call: TRBJ1-1
cdr3_aa: CASSLGPEAFF
cdr3_nt: TGTGCCAGCAGTTTGGGACCAGAAGCTTTCTTT

d_call: NA
clone_size: NA
v_call: TRBV9
j_call: TRBJ2-3
cdr3_aa: CASSLKGKRPGFEDTQYF
cdr3_nt: TGTGCCAGCAGCCTCAAGGGCAAGCGGCCGGGCTTTGAGGATACGCAGTATTTT

d_call: NA
clone_size: NA
v_call: TRBV7-2
j_call: TRBJ1-4
cdr3_aa: CASSPSSGSPATNEKLFF
cdr3_nt: TGTGCCAGCAGTCCAAGTTCGGGCAGTCCCGCAACTAATGAAAAACTGTTTTTT

d_call: TRBD1
clone_size: NA
v_call: TRBV19
j_call: TRBJ2-7
cdr3_aa: CASSLTGTGRDEQYF
cdr3_nt: TGTGCCAGTAGTTTAACCGGGACAGGGAGGGACGAGCAGTACTTC

d_call: TRBD1
clone_size: NA
v_call: TRBV28
j_call: TRBJ1-4
cdr3_aa: CASSPGTGFEKLFF
cdr3_nt: TGTGCCAGCAGCCCCGGGACAGGGTTTGAAAAACTGTTTTTT

d_call: NA
clone_size: once
v_call: TRBV5-6
j_call: TRBJ1-3
cdr3_aa: CASSPDSGNTIYF
cdr3_nt: TGTGCCAGCAGCCCCGACTCTGGAAACACCATATATTTT

d_call: NA
clone_size: NA
v_call: TRBV30
j_call: TRBJ1-2
cdr3_aa: CASGRPKDYGYTF
cdr3_nt: TGTGCCTCGGGACGGCCAAAAGATTATGGCTACACCTTC

d_call: NA
clone_size: NA
v_call: TRBV15
j_call: TRBJ2-3
cdr3_aa: CATSREGRATDTQYF
cdr3_nt: TGTGCCACCAGCAGAGAGGGGCGGGCTACAGATACGCAGTATTTT

d_call: NA
clone_size: NA
v_call: TRBV30
j_call: TRBJ2-7
cdr3_aa: CAWSFGVAPSYEQYF
cdr3_nt: TGTGCCTGGAGTTTCGGCGTCGCGCCCTCCTACGAGCAGTACTTC

d_call: NA
clone_size: NA
v_call: TRBV30
j_call: TRBJ2-3
cdr3_aa: CAWRQGTDTQYF
cdr3_nt: TGTGCCTGGAGACAGGGCACAGATACGCAGTATTTT

d_call: NA
clone_size: NA
v_call: TRBV27
j_call: TRBJ2-6
cdr3_aa: CASSLSSGANVLTF
cdr3_nt: TGTGCCAGCAGTTTATCCTCTGGGGCCAACGTCCTGACTTTC

d_call: NA
clone_size: NA
v_call: TRBV4-3
j_call: TRBJ2-2
cdr3_aa: CASSVQVTRSEGTGELFF
cdr3_nt: TGCGCCAGCAGCGTGCAAGTGACTAGATCCGAGGGCACCGGGGAGCTGTTTTTT

d_call: NA
clone_size: once
v_call: TRBV30
j_call: TRBJ1-4
cdr3_aa: CAWSNGGGYEKLFF
cdr3_nt: TGTGCCTGGAGTAACGGGGGAGGGTATGAAAAACTGTTTTTT

d_call: TRBD1
clone_size: NA
v_call: TRBV13
j_call: TRBJ1-2
cdr3_aa: CASSWGQGDTGYTF
cdr3_nt: TGTGCCAGCAGCTGGGGACAGGGAGACACCGGCTACACCTTC

d_call: NA
clone_size: NA
v_call: TRBV20-1
j_call: TRBJ2-1
cdr3_aa: CSAPRASEQFF
cdr3_nt: TGCAGTGCACCGAGGGCATCTGAGCAGTTCTTC

d_call: NA
clone_size: NA
v_call: TRBV11-2
j_call: TRBJ2-1
cdr3_aa: CASSHTRAGEQFF
cdr3_nt: TGTGCCAGCAGCCATACTAGGGCGGGTGAGCAGTTCTTC

d_call: NA
clone_size: NA
v_call: TRBV9
j_call: TRBJ1-1
cdr3_aa: CASSKWEAFF
cdr3_nt: TGTGCCAGCAGTAAGTGGGAAGCTTTCTTT

d_call: TRBD2
clone_size: NA
v_call: TRBV6-6
j_call: TRBJ2-1
cdr3_aa: CASSYSVGGPYNEQFF
cdr3_nt: TGTGCCAGCAGTTACTCGGTGGGAGGGCCTTACAATGAGCAGTTCTTC

d_call: TRBD2
clone_size: NA
v_call: TRBV7-9
j_call: TRBJ2-7
cdr3_aa: CASSPGGGSSYEQYF
cdr3_nt: TGTGCCAGCAGCCCGGGAGGGGGGAGCTCCTACGAGCAGTACTTC

d_call: TRBD1
clone_size: NA
v_call: TRBV9
j_call: TRBJ1-2
cdr3_aa: CASRGQYSYGYTF
cdr3_nt: TGTGCCAGCAGGGGACAGTACAGTTATGGCTACACCTTC

d_call: NA
clone_size: NA
v_call: TRBV2
j_call: TRBJ2-7
cdr3_aa: CASSEDWSYEQYF
cdr3_nt: TGTGCCAGCAGTGAAGACTGGTCCTACGAGCAGTACTTC

d_call: NA
clone_size: NA
v_call: TRBV11-2
j_call: TRBJ2-3
cdr3_aa: CASSRSRPVPDTQYF
cdr3_nt: TGTGCCAGCAGCCGGTCTAGGCCTGTCCCAGATACGCAGTATTTT

d_call: TRBD1
clone_size: NA
v_call: TRBV28
j_call: TRBJ1-4
cdr3_aa: CASSLFDRVTWGTNEKLFF
cdr3_nt: TGTGCCAGCAGTTTATTTGACAGGGTAACTTGGGGAACTAATGAAAAACTGTTTTTT

d_call: TRBD1
clone_size: once
v_call: TRBV5-1
j_call: TRBJ2-7
cdr3_aa: CASRSYRGTDEQYF
cdr3_nt: TGCGCCAGCAGGAGTTACAGGGGAACCGACGAGCAGTACTTC

d_call: NA
clone_size: NA
v_call: TRBV7-9
j_call: TRBJ2-1
cdr3_aa: CASSLGTSSSYNEQFF
cdr3_nt: TGTGCCAGCAGCTTAGGAACCAGTAGCTCCTACAATGAGCAGTTCTTC

d_call: NA
clone_size: NA
v_call: TRBV9
j_call: TRBJ2-7
cdr3_aa: CASSVGDSYEQYF
cdr3_nt: TGTGCCAGCAGCGTTGGGGACTCCTACGAGCAGTACTTC

d_call: TRBD2
clone_size: NA
v_call: TRBV28
j_call: TRBJ2-7
cdr3_aa: CASRNERGAYEQYF
cdr3_nt: TGTGCCAGTAGAAATGAGCGGGGAGCCTACGAGCAGTACTTC